This T cell receptor (beta chain) appears in the sequencing data of a study of blood T cell repertoires in COVID-19. This CDR3 has 16 amino acids. Germline CDR1 and CDR2: SGHVS and FQNEAQ. V lost 4 bases, J lost 3 bases, and 19 bases lay in between. In the original processing: Amplification with reference gene primers provided the estimates of nucleated cell counts. Libraries were prepared by immunoSEQ multiplex PCR; TCRdb keeps only in-frame clonotypes and omits some of them. V and J calls and clone size are as listed in that table; D and trimming were resolved from the DNA. Found here are just under 45,000 clones, about 85% of them singletons; the top ten hold about a quarter.

The receptor comes from an elderly woman in a cohort sampled during active or convalescent COVID-19. The material sequenced was peripheral blood. This chain connects TRBV7-8 to TRBJ2-7; maybe TRBD2 (7 bases). In nucleotides, the CDR3 is TGTGCCAGCAGCTCCCCGGGGGGCGGGAGCGTCTACGAGCAGTACTTC. Its protein product is CASSSPGGGSVYEQYF.